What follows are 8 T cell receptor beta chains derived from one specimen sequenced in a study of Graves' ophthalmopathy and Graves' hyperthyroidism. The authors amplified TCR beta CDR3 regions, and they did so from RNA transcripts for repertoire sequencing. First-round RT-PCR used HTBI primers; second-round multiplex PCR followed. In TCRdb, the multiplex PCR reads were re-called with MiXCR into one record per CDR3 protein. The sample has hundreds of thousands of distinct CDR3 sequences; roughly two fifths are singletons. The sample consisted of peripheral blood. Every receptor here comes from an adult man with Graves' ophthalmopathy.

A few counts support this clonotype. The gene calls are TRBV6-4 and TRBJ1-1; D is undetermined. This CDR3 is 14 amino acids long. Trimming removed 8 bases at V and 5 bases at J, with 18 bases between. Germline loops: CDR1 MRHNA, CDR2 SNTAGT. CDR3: CASRREAYGTEAFF. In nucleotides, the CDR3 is TGTGCCAGCCGACGGGAAGCCTATGGGACTGAAGCTTTCTTT.

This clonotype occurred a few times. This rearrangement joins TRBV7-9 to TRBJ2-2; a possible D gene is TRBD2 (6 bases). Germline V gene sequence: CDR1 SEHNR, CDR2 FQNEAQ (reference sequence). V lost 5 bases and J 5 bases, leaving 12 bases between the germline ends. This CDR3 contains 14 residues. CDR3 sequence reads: CASSTPRETGELFF. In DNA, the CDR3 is TGTGCCAGCAGCACCCCTCGGGAGACCGGGGAGCTGTTTTTT. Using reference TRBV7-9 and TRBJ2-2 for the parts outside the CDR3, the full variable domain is DTGVSQNPRHKITKRGQNVTFRCDPISEHNRLYWYRQTLGQGPEFLTYFQNEAQLEKSRLLSDRFSAERPKGSFSTLEIQRTEQGDSAMYLCASSTPRETGELFFGEGSRLTVL.

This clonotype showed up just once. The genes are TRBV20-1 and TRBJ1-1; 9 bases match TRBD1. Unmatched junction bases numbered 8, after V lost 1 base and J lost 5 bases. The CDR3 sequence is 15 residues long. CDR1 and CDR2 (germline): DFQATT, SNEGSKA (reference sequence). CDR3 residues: CSARAPGTGRTEAFF. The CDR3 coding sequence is TGCAGTGCTAGAGCCCCCGGGACAGGGCGGACTGAAGCTTTCTTT.

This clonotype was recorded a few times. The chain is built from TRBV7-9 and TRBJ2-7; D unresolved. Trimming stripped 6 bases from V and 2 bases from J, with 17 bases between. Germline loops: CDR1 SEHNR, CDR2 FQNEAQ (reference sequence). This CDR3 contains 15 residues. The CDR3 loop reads CASRKSWQSAYEQYF. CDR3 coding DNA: TGTGCCAGCAGGAAATCGTGGCAATCGGCCTACGAGCAGTACTTC.

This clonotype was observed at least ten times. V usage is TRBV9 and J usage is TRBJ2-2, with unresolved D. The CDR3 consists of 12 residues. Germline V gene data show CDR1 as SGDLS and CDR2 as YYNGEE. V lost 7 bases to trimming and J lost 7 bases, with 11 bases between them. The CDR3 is CASGGRLGELFF. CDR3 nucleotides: TGTGCCAGCGGTGGCAGGCTCGGGGAGCTGTTTTTT.

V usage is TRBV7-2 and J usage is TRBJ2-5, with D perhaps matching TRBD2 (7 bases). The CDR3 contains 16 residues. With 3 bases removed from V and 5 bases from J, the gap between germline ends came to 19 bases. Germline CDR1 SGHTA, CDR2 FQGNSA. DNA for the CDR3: TGTGCCAGCAGCTTGGCCGGGGGGCCTTCTTCGGAGACCCAGTACTTC. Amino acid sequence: CASSLAGGPSSETQYF.

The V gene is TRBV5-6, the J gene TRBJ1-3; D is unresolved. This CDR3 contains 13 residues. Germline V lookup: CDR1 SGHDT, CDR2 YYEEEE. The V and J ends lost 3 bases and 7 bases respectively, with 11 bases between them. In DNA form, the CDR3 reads TGTGCCAGCAGCTGGGCCGGCCCGAACACCATATATTTT. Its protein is CASSWAGPNTIYF.

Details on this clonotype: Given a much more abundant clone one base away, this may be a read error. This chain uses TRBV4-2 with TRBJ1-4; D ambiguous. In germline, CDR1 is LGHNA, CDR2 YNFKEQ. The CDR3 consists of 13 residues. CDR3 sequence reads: CAGSQEMSEKLFF. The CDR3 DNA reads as TGTGCCGGCAGCCAAGAGATGAGTGAAAAACTGTTTTTT.